The TCR beta chain described here comes from a study of blood T cells in healthy people across ages. Study at large: Template switching caught about one barcoded beta molecule for each two T cells.

Trimming at V came to 2 bases and at J to 5 bases, leaving 11 bases not matched to a gene. The CDR3 totals 16 residues. Germline V gives CDR1 LGHDT, CDR2 YNNKEL (reference sequence). Next came a second PCR, run for about 7 to 11 cycles, which used a sample-barcoded 5' primer along with a J-beta primer mix. TCRdb used MiXCR to reprocess the 5' RACE reads, holding one entry per CDR3 protein. The sample has fewer than 2 million distinct CDR3 sequences; approximately 40% are singletons. This clonotype was seen a handful of times. Sequencing was performed on blood. This clonotype originated in a human donor in good health. The chain couples TRBV3-1 to TRBJ2-5, with 7 bases lining up with TRBD2. The CDR3 sequence is CASSQPGGGRAETQYF. The CDR3 DNA follows: TGTGCCAGCAGCCAACCGGGCGGGGGACGCGCGGAGACCCAGTACTTC.